This T cell receptor (beta chain) was obtained from a study of response to subunit inactivated influenza vaccine. Germline V gives CDR1 MNHEY, CDR2 SMNVEV (reference sequence). This CDR3 comprises 15 residues. The J segment lost 2 bases and the V segment lost 4 bases, leaving 6 bases of the junction unmatched. This clonotype turned up a few times. Using its own MiXCR run on the RT-PCR reads, TCRdb lists one record per CDR3 protein. Altogether about 540,000 distinct CDR3 sequences are present, approximately 22% being singletons, with the ten largest covering approximately 3%. These same data were also listed under a study on T cells expressing NK-cell markers. That publication notes: TCR beta libraries carry UMIs added by 5'RACE template switching.

This receptor was identified in a man between 45 and 60 years old who received an inactivated influenza vaccine. The sequences come from CD4+ T cells sorted from PBMCs, collected 12 days after vaccination. This sequence joins TRBV27 and TRBJ2-3; TRBD1 matches 7 bases. The DNA for the CDR3 is TGTGCCAGCAGTTCATCGGGACAGTACACAGATACGCAGTATTTT. Amino acid sequence: CASSSSGQYTDTQYF.